This entry concerns a single T cell receptor beta chain. Its antigen is unidentified. This record belongs to a study of cytomegalovirus exposure and HLA in healthy donors. The PCR used 60 Vbeta and 13 Jbeta primers. Using immunoSEQ multiplex PCR, the repertoire was profiled, and TCRdb retains in-frame clones only, with some absent. The sample has under 150,000 clones, around 70% seen once. Study results and limitations: Researchers reported in a later analysis that common viral pathogens appeared linked to several top clusters. It was only CMV serostatus that was available as immune exposure information.

Trimming cost V 5 bases and J 4 bases; bases outside gene matches: 9. The CDR3 covers 15 residues. In germline, CDR1 is SGHNT, CDR2 YYREEE (reference sequence). Sequenced input: PBMCs. The sequence came from a man in his forties or fifties in good health and CMV-seronegative. The chain employs TRBV5-4 and TRBJ2-1; TRBD2 aligns across 7 bases. For the CDR3, the DNA is TGTGCCAGCAGGACGTGGGGTAGCGGGTACAATGAGCAGTTCTTC. Residues: CASRTWGSGYNEQFF.